This T cell receptor beta chain was captured by sequencing in a study of T cell responses to AZD1222 COVID-19 vaccine (dated by TCRdb to the early 2020s). About the investigation overall: AZD1222 recipients given second doses at about 4 weeks or at about 12 weeks were pooled, since spike-specific TCR depth and breadth were not found to differ between the two schedules. Enrollment into the trials was organized by age into subgroups of 18-55, 56-69 and 70-plus years, and those subgroups contained approximately 150, 30 and 60 TCR-sequenced participants, respectively. TCR sequencing covered some 240 trial participants: around 210 given two doses of AZD1222 and 26 given two doses of MenACWY control vaccine.

Overall study results and their limits: In the small 56-69-year group, the increase in depth fell short of significance, most likely because of low power. Conclusions about previously exposed vaccinees are limited, since just a handful of AZD1222 recipients were seropositive for SARS-CoV-2 at baseline. Participants were mostly white British, with more females than males. The authors suggested clonal diversity may have been underestimated. Vaccine-associated CD4 TCRs spanned the whole spike protein, with dominant responses in regions 160-218 and 743-854. Nearly half of unique spike-specific TCRs reportedly recognized epitopes outside regions mutated in the B.1.351 and B.1.1.7 variants. After two AZD1222 doses, spike-specific TCR breadth and depth were significantly higher than at day 0 and than in MenACWY recipients. Because no samples from the day 14 peak response were available, repertoires could be characterized only after the peak T cell response.

This clone was observed a few times. The target of this receptor is not known. The input lacks base qualities; no much larger clone sits a single base away. Other DNA sequences in this sample translate to the same CDR3. The sample's time point label, decoded: baseline before first vaccination. Vaccinee samples came from UK trials COV001 and COV002, including a single-blind randomized controlled phase 2/3 trial of AZD1222 (ChAdOx1 nCoV-19) in healthy adults. Trial participant PBMC samples were collected at day 0 and day 28 after the second dose for TCRbeta chain sequencing. The CDR3 regions of human TCRbeta chains were analyzed by immunosequencing. The authors' analysis ran thus. Repertoire TCRs were matched against a reference library of SARS-CoV-2-specific TCRs generated with the MIRA antigen-specificity platform. Breadth was defined as the fraction of unique TCRs that were SARS-CoV-2-associated, and depth was defined as the fraction of total T cells that were SARS-CoV-2-associated. Using the MIRA data, each spike-specific TCR was mapped to the spike region that the TCR reacts to and placed in a CD4 or CD8 class. Log10-transformed breadth and depth values were compared by one-way ANOVA with Sidak's multiple comparisons tests. This immuneACCESS table, as held by TCRdb, lists in-frame sequences with V and J called but not all clones. Of the missing ones, under half trace to an unresolved V gene in checked studies; the others have no known cause. The DNA gave D and trimming, while V, J and clone size come from that table. The sample profile shows 200,000 or so clones; 80% to 90% of them were found once. Jointly, the top ten make up 5% to 7% of the sample.

According to the germline V gene (reference sequence), CDR1 reads GTSNPN and CDR2 reads SVGIG. V ends up 3 bases short and J 5 bases short, with an unmatched junction base count of 3. Measured from the cysteine to the phenylalanine, the CDR3 is 13 residues long. Only the CDR3 region is kept as DNA, spanning 39 bases read in frame from base 1. The origin of this receptor is an adult in good health. The sequencing here drew on peripheral blood, taken on day 0 of AZD1222 vaccination. The V and J genes are TRBV30 and TRBJ1-5; 8 bases in the junction line up with TRBD1. The CDR3 is CAWSGQGDQPQHF. The bases read TGTGCCTGGAGCGGACAGGGCGATCAGCCCCAGCATTTT.